This T cell receptor (beta chain) was observed in a study of beta chain features in type 1 diabetes. CDR1 MDHEN and CDR2 SYDVKM come from the germline V gene. The CDR3 covers 15 residues. Germline trimming cut 4 bases from V and 5 bases from J; bases unmatched to any gene: 7. Study outcomes and limitations: People with Type 1 diabetes carried modestly yet significantly shorter TCRB CDR3s in all four CD4+ subsets. Insertions at VDJ junctions were less frequent in type 1 diabetes patients. These patients also deleted more nucleotides at the same junctions. The question left open here concerned HLA type influencing TCRB rearrangement.

The single heparinised draw taken from each donor contained approximately 100 mL of blood on average. The entirety of the isolated RNA underwent reverse transcription, so expressed TCRB transcripts were sequenced. Assay: immunoSEQ multiplex PCR; the TCRdb copy retains only in-frame clones and omits some. The sample consists of roughly 700,000 clones, roughly 12% of them appearing once. On this clone: Its specificity is unknown.

This chain uses TRBV28 with TRBJ1-5; 8 positions agree with TRBD1. The sequencing input was naive CD4+ T cells from blood. This TCR came from a man aged 18 to 29 with type 1 diabetes. The DNA for the CDR3 is TGTGCCAGCAGTTCGACAGGGGCCGGCGATCAGCCCCAGCATTTT. It specifies CASSSTGAGDQPQHF.